Included here is one TCR beta chain sequence, with context. The specificity of this receptor is unknown. Base qualities were left out, and no much larger clone turns up one base away. The entry originates in a study of T cell repertoires in cytomegalovirus infection (dated by TCRdb to between 2018 and 2020). With respect to the entire study: The HLA type of each donor mattered for the analysis, because public TCR beta signatures pointed to carriage of CMV infection along with the matching HLA type. Study-level results and caveats: In the ex vivo response, HLA-C-restricted CMV-specific TCR beta clonotypes were dominant, and in two of eight donors the single most frequent clonotype came from this HLA-C-restricted group. Carriers of CMV infection plus the relevant HLA type were discriminated by the cumulative frequency of public TCR beta family members in the study cohort and in an independent 352-donor cohort.

V and J lose 5 bases and 4 bases, and a span of 18 bases separates them. Per the germline V gene (reference sequence), SEHNR is the CDR1 and FQNEAQ is the CDR2. The CDR3 goes from the cysteine to the phenylalanine over 16 residues. Only CDR3 DNA remains: 48 bases, in frame from the first base. The sequencing machine was an Illumina HiSeq 1500. TCRdb applied fastp at Q25 and MiXCR to the public reads, then kept only in-frame beta chains. Each record represents a unique CDR3 protein, reported with the most common genes and DNA among its rows. Recorded for this sample are about 740,000 distinct CDR3 sequences; 35% of them occurred a single time. Together, the top ten hold around 2.8% of the sample.

The chain couples TRBV7-9 to TRBJ2-1, and possibly TRBD1, on 7 matching bases. The specimen sequenced was PBMCs. The sequence came from a human donor in good health (CMV status not recorded). Some clones in this sample may be carry-over from other donors' samples. The DNA sequence is as follows: TGTGCCAGCAGCCCCACCGGGCGGGACAGTTACAATGAGCAGTTCTTC. Its product reads: CASSPTGRDSYNEQFF.